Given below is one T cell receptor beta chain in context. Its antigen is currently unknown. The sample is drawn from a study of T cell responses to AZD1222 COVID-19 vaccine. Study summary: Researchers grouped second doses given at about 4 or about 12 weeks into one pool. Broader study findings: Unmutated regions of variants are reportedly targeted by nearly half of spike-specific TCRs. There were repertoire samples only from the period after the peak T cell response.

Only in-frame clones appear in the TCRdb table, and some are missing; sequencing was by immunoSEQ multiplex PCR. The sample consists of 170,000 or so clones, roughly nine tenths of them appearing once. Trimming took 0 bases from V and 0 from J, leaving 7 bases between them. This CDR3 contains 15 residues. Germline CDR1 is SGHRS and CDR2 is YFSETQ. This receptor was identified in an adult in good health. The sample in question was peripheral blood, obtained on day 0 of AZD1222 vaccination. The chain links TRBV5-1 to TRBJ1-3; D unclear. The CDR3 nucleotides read TGCGCCAGCAGCTTGGCCGTCGGCTCTGGAAACACCATATATTTT. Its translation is CASSLAVGSGNTIYF.